These T cell receptor beta chains were read from a single sample in a study of blood T cell repertoires in COVID-19. Generated by immunoSEQ multiplex PCR, the TCRdb table keeps only in-frame clones and is missing some. The data show about 26,000 clones, less than 85% seen once. Sequences were obtained from peripheral blood. The source of these receptors is a human donor in a cohort sampled during active COVID-19. Each CDR3 is given with its conserved first and last residue.

J gene	V gene	CDR3 length	CDR3 protein
TRBJ1-1	TRBV5-1	15	CASSRSDRANTEAFF
TRBJ1-3	TRBV6-1	19	CASSERGRGQGSAGNTIYF
TRBJ2-1	TRBV27	15	CASSYDRGLHNEQFF
TRBJ1-1	TRBV20-1	11	CSAAGNTEAFF
TRBJ2-1	TRBV5-3	18	CARSLARFWLADYNEQFF
TRBJ2-1	TRBV7-2	16	CASRTQSAGGSNEQFF
TRBJ1-5	TRBV6-1	17	CASSALRDRGRNQPQHF
TRBJ1-3	TRBV6-5	12	CASTSSGNTIYF
TRBJ2-5	TRBV11-2	16	CASSPPSGRARETQYF
TRBJ1-2	TRBV29-1	14	CSVGEGGWSGGYTF
TRBJ1-2	TRBV7-3	14	CASSLNGNRDGYTF
TRBJ2-1	TRBV19	14	CACTGTASYNEQFF
TRBJ2-1	TRBV19	13	CASSIGRGAEQFF
TRBJ2-3	TRBV9	17	CASSPAYGSGRLDTQYF
TRBJ1-6	TRBV14	15	CASSHEGARNSPLHF
TRBJ1-6	TRBV10-3	16	CAISESWTGEKSPLHF
TRBJ1-5	TRBV19	13	CASSAQGRTLQHF
TRBJ2-1	TRBV19	14	CASSIVSRNNEQFF
TRBJ1-2	TRBV2	14	CASSEARQEGGYTF
TRBJ2-6	TRBV11-3	19	CASSTRDSDGVSGANVLTF
TRBJ1-5	TRBV19	16	CASIRRIDRADQPQHF
TRBJ2-7	TRBV7-3	13	CASSLTGANEQYF
TRBJ2-7	TRBV28	13	CATMDMSSYEQYF
TRBJ2-7	TRBV9	15	CASSTHQTGYDEQYF
TRBJ1-5	TRBV2	15	CASSVTLYSNQPQHF
TRBJ1-2	TRBV6-5	15	CASSYNLRSGYGYTF
TRBJ2-5	TRBV27	13	CASSYGMRETQYF
TRBJ2-1	TRBV6-5	15	CASRANSPAYNEQFF
TRBJ1-2	TRBV30	15	CAWAGTFGGNYGYTF